This T cell receptor beta chain was sequenced for a study of Ad26.COV2.S vaccination and SARS-CoV-2 variants. Study information: Into the muscle, Ad26.COV2.S was dosed once or twice, 56 days apart. Regarding the study as a whole: Vaccinees showed greater spike-specific TCR breadth than placebo recipients. Following vaccination, spike-specific CD8+ and CD4+ T cell responses reportedly exhibited substantial breadth.

As to treatment: 15 to 20 received Ad26.COV2.S at low or high dose, single or two shots; roughly 5 received placebo; per-sample allocation not given. It was on day 63 after the first vaccine or placebo injection that samples were taken. Using immunoSEQ multiplex PCR, the repertoire was profiled, and TCRdb retains in-frame clones only, with some absent. The sample lists roughly 700,000 clones, about 90% occurring once. To note about this clone: Its antigen is currently unknown.

The source material was peripheral blood, sampled in a trial of Ad26.COV2.S vaccine versus placebo. The receptor was isolated from a person aged 18-65 years who received the Ad26.COV2.S COVID-19 vaccine or a placebo.

CDR3 protein: CASMPGGSGNYGYTF. Here the CDR3 DNA reads TGCGCCAGCATGCCTGGAGGCTCGGGAAACTATGGCTACACCTTC. This chain uses TRBV5-1 with TRBJ1-2; D gene unclear. This CDR3 is built from 15 residues. Germline loops: CDR1 SGHRS, CDR2 YFSETQ. V was shortened by 6 bases and J by 2 bases, with 17 bases between the two germline ends.